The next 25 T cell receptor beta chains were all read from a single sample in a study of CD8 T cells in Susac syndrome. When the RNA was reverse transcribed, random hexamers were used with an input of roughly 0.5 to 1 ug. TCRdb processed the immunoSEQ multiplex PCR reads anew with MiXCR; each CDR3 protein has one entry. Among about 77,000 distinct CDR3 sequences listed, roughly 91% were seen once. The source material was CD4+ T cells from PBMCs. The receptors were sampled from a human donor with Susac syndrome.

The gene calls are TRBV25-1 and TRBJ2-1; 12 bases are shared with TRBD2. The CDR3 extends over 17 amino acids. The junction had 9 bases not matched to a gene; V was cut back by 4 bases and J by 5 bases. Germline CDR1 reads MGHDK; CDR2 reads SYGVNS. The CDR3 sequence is CASSVLAGGPRNNEQFF. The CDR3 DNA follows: TGTGCCAGCAGTGTTCTAGCGGGAGGGCCAAGAAACAATGAGCAGTTCTTC.

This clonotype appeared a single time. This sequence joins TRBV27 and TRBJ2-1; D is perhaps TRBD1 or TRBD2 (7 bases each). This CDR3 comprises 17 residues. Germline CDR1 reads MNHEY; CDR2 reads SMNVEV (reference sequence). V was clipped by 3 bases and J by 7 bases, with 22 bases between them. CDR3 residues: CASSLGLRQGGMNEQFF. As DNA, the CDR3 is TGTGCCAGCAGTTTGGGCTTAAGGCAGGGGGGGATGAATGAGCAGTTCTTC.

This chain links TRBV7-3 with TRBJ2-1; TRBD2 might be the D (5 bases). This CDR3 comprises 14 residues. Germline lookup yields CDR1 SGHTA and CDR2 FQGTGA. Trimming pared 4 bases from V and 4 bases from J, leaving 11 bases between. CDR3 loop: CASSSLVGYNEQFF. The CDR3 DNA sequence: TGTGCCAGCAGCTCACTAGTGGGGTACAATGAGCAGTTCTTC.

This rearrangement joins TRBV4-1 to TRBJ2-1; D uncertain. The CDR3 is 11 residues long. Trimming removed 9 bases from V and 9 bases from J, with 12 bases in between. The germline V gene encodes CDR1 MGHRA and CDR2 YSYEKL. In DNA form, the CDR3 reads TGCGCCAGAGGGTCGGACCCTGAGCAGTTCTTC. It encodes CARGSDPEQFF.

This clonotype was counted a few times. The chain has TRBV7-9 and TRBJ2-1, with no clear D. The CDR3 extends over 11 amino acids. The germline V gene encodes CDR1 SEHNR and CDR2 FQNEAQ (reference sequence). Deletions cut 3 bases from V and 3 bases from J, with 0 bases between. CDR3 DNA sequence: TGTGCCAGCAGCTTCTACAATGAGCAGTTCTTC. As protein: CASSFYNEQFF.

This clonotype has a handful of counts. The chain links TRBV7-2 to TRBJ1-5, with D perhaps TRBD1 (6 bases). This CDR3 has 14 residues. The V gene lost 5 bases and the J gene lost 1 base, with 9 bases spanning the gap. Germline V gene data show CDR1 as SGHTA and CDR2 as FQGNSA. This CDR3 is CASSDRSSNQPQHF. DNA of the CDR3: TGTGCCAGCAGCGACAGGTCGAGCAATCAGCCCCAGCATTTT.

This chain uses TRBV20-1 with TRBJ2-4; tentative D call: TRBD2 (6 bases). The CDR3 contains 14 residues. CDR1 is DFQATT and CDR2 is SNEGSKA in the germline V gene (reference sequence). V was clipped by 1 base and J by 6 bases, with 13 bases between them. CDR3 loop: CSARGGGRPNIQYF. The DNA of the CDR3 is TGCAGTGCTAGAGGGGGAGGACGACCAAACATTCAGTACTTC.

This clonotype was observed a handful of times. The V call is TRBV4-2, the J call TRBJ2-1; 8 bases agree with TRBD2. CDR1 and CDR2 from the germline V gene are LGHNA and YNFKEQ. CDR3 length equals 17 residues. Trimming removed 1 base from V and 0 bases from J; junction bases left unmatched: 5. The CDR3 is CASSQVASGLSYNEQFF. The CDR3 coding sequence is TGTGCCAGCAGCCAAGTGGCTAGCGGGCTCTCCTACAATGAGCAGTTCTTC.

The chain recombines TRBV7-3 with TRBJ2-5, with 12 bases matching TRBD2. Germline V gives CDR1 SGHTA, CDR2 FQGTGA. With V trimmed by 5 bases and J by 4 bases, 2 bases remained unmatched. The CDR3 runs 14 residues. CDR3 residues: CASSPGLAGETQYF. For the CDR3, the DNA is TGTGCCAGCAGCCCGGGACTAGCGGGAGAGACCCAGTACTTC.

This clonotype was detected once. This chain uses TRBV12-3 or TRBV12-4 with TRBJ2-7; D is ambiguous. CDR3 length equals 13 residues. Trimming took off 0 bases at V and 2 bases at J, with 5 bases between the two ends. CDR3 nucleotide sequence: TGTGCCAGCAGTTTAGCGGCGGCCTACGAGCAGTACTTC. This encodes CASSLAAAYEQYF.

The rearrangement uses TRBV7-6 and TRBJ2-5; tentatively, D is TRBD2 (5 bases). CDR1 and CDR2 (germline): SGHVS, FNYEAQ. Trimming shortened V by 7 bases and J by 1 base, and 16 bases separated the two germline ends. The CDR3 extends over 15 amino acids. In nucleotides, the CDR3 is TGTGCCAGCACCACAAACCGGGGTCCCCAAGAGACCCAGTACTTC. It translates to CASTTNRGPQETQYF. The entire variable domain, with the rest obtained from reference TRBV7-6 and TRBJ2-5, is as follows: GAGVSQSPRYKVTKRGQDVALRCDPISGHVSLYWYRQALGQGPEFLTYFNYEAQQDKSGLPNDRFSAERPEGSISTLTIQRTEQRDSAMYRCASTTNRGPQETQYFGPGTRLLVL.

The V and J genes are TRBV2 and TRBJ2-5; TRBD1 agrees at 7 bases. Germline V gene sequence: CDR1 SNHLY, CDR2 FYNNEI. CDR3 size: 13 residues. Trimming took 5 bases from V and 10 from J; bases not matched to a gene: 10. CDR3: CASSQGDRGLQYF. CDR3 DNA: TGTGCCAGCAGTCAAGGGGACAGAGGGCTCCAGTACTTC.

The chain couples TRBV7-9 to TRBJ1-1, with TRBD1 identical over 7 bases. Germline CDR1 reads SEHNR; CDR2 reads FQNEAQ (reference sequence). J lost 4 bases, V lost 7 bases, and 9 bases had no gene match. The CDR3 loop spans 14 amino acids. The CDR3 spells CASILDRASTEAFF. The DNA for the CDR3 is TGTGCCAGCATCCTAGACAGGGCTAGCACTGAAGCTTTCTTT.

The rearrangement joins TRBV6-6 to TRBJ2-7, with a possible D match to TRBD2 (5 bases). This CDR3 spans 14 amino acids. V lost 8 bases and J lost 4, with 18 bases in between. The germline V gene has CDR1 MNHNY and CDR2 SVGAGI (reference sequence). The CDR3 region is CASSLVGMNYEQYF. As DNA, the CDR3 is TGTGCCAGCTCCCTAGTCGGGATGAATTACGAGCAGTACTTC.

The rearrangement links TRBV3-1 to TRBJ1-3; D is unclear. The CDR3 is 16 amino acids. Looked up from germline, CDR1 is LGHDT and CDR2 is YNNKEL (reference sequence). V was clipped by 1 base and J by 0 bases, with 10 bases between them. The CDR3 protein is CASSQGWSASGNTIYF. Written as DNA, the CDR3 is TGTGCCAGCAGCCAAGGATGGTCAGCCTCTGGAAACACCATATATTTT.

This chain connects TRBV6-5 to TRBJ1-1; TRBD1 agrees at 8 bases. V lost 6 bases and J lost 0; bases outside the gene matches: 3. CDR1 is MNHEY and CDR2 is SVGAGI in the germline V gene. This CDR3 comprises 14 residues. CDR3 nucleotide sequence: TGTGCCAGCAGGCTGGGACAGGTGAACACTGAAGCTTTCTTT. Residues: CASRLGQVNTEAFF.

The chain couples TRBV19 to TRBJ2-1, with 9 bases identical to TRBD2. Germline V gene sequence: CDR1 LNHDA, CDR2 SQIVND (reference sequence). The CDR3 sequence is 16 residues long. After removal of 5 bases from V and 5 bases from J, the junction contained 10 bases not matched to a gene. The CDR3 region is CASSFRSGLANNEQFF. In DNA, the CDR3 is TGTGCCAGTAGTTTTCGATCGGGACTAGCTAACAATGAGCAGTTCTTC. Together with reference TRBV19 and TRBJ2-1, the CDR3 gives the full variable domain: DGGITQSPKYLFRKEGQNVTLSCEQNLNHDAMYWYRQDPGQGLRLIYYSQIVNDFQKGDIAEGYSVSREKKESFPLTVTSAQKNPTAFYLCASSFRSGLANNEQFFGPGTRLTVL.

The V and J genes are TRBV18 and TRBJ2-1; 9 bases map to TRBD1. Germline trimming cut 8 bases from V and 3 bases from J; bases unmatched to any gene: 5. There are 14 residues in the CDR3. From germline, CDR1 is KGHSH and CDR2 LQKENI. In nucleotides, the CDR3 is TGTGCCAGCACAAGACAGGGGGGCTACAATGAGCAGTTCTTC. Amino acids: CASTRQGGYNEQFF.

CDR3 region: CASSFRGLSSHEATEAFF. The DNA of the CDR3 is TGTGCCAGCAGTTTCCGAGGACTGTCCTCTCATGAAGCCACTGAAGCTTTCTTT. The V call is TRBV27, the J call TRBJ1-1; D call uncertain. Trimming cost V 3 bases and J 4 bases, with 24 bases left between them. This CDR3 spans 18 amino acids. Germline CDR1 reads MNHEY; CDR2 reads SMNVEV (reference sequence).

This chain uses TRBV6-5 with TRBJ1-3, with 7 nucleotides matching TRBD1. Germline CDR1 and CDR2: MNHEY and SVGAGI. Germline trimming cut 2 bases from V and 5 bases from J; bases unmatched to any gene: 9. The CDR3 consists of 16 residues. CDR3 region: CASSYTRGGGRNTIYF. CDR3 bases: TGTGCCAGCAGTTACACTCGAGGAGGGGGCCGAAACACCATATATTTT.

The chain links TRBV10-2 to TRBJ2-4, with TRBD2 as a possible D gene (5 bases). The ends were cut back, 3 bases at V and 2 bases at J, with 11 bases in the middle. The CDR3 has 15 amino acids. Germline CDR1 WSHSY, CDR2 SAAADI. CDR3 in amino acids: CASSDPGIPKNIQYF. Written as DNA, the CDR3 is TGCGCCAGCAGTGACCCCGGGATCCCCAAAAACATTCAGTACTTC.

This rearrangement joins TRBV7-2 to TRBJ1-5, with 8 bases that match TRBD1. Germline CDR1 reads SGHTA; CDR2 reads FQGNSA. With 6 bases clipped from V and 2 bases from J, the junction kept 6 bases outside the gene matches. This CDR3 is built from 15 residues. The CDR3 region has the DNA TGTGCCAGCAGTCTTGGACAGGGCCGCAATCAGCCCCAGCATTTT. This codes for CASSLGQGRNQPQHF.

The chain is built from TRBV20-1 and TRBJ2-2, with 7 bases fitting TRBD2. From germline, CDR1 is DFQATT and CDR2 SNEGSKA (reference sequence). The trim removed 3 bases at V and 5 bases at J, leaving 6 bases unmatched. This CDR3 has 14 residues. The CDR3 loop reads CSARSGGMTGELFF. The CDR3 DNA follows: TGCAGTGCTAGGTCCGGGGGGATGACCGGGGAGCTGTTTTTT.

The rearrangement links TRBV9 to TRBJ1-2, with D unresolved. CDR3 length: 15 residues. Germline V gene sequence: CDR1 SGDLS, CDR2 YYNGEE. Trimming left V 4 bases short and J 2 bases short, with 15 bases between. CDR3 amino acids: CASSSQAALNYGYTF. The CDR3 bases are TGTGCCAGCAGCTCTCAGGCGGCCCTAAACTATGGCTACACCTTC.

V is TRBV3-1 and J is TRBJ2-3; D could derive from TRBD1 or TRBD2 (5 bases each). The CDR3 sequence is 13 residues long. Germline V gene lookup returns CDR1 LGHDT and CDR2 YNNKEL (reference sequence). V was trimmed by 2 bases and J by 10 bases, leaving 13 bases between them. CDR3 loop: CASSQNWGSAQYF. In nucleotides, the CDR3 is TGTGCCAGCAGCCAAAATTGGGGGTCGGCGCAGTATTTT.